The following is a TCR beta chain sequence with its context. This clone's antigen is unknown. No base-level quality is on record; no much larger clone is a single base apart. The sample originates from a study of T cells in Graves' hyperthyroidism and ophthalmopathy (dated by TCRdb to the late 2010s). About the investigation overall: Peripheral blood was collected at initial diagnosis, before any treatment. To identify distinguishing TCR V-J signatures, a discovery cohort of 100 or so patients was used, comprising 43 with Graves' ophthalmopathy and approximately 57 with stable Graves' hyperthyroidism. The 100 or so discovery patients were divided at random into training and test sets in a 7:3 ratio. TCR Vbeta CDR3 sequencing of some 140 peripheral blood samples (over 40 ophthalmopathy, about 75 hyperthyroidism and approximately 17 progressor patients) is reported in the paper. The study also compared thyroid tissue and blood T-cell repertoires from several Graves' hyperthyroidism patients. Prospective prediction of ophthalmopathy was tested in an independent validation cohort of fewer than 20 hyperthyroidism patients and some 17 patients who later progressed to ophthalmopathy. After blood sampling, hyperthyroidism patients were treated with methimazole at a starting dose of 30 mg daily, and ophthalmopathy patients were treated with high-dose intravenous methylprednisolone. The paper's findings and limits, for the study overall: In cross-validation, a model built on a 13 V-J signature told ophthalmopathy apart from stable hyperthyroidism with 85% to 90% sensitivity and roughly 83% specificity, and in testing the same model reached 80%/75%. In validation, the model predicted progression to ophthalmopathy with approximately 69% sensitivity and less than 80% specificity, a median of 6.5 months before onset. Sample size was not statistically predetermined, and investigators were not blinded to group allocation. Most expanded thyroid clonotypes (frequency above 0.001) were also detected in blood, a finding suggesting that blood repertoires may reflect thyroid immune responses.

From a lookup of the germline V gene (reference sequence), CDR1 and CDR2 are LNHDA and SQIVND. Reading from cysteine to phenylalanine, the CDR3 counts 12 amino acids. Only the CDR3 portion is preserved as DNA: 36 bases, with reading frame beginning at the first base. Cut back by 5 bases and 5 bases, the V and J ends lie 9 bases apart. The TCR beta CDR3 regions were amplified from RNA transcripts. A first-round RT-PCR of the TCR CDR3 used the HTBI primer set with the Qiagen OneStep RT-PCR kit. Libraries were constructed in a second round of multiplex PCR, after which size selection and purification were carried out. Libraries were sequenced paired-end with 100 bp reads on an Illumina HiSeq2000. The source study handled its data this way. SOAPnuke was used to process the raw data, throwing out any read that contained adapters or uncalled bases, had a mean Phred below 15, or lacked an exact constant-primer or identifier match. COPE v1.2.5 was used to merge high-quality paired reads, and clonotypes were defined as unique nucleotide sequences. MiTCR v1.1 was used to align clonotypes to the IMGT TRBV, TRBD and TRBJ reference segments. Analysis was restricted to V-J combinations with a frequency above 0.0001, which covered about 99% of repertoires. A TCS score was defined as the ratio between F50 (clonal expansion) and ExV (chaos), using BLOSUM62-based TCRdist between CDR3 peptides within each V-J. Welch's t-statistics and random forest reduced around 520 V-J features to 10 to 15, which were used in a naive Bayes classifier (R e1071). The raw public data were reprocessed by TCRdb itself: fastp quality trimming at Q25, MiXCR clonotype calling, in-frame beta chains only. Entries are consolidated by CDR3 protein sequence, retaining the most common genes and DNA. TCRdb, not the authors, supplied the V and J calls. The sample table shows fewer than 450,000 distinct CDR3 sequences, and 17% are seen once. Around a third of the sample is in the top ten clones.

Hyperthyroidism patients were newly diagnosed, had a disease duration of under 2 months, and were aged 18 to 65 years. The study excluded patients with uncontrolled infections, other autoimmune diseases, pregnancy or lactation. Diagnoses relied on clinical symptoms, serum thyroxine and TRAb, thyroid ultrasound and orbital computed tomography. Blood from progressor patients was drawn when they were first diagnosed with hyperthyroidism, before any ophthalmopathy symptoms appeared. PBMCs were isolated from 10 ml of fresh peripheral blood by Ficoll-Paque density gradient centrifugation. Patients classed as progressors first received a Graves' hyperthyroidism diagnosis and then went on to develop ophthalmopathy during follow-up. Trizol reagent was used to extract total RNA, and RNA quality was then checked on an Agilent 2100 Bioanalyzer.

Sequencing was carried out using blood. The V gene is TRBV19 and the J gene is TRBJ1-1; the D segment cannot be called with confidence. The sequence was collected from a woman younger than 45 with Graves' hyperthyroidism that later progressed to Graves' ophthalmopathy. The CDR3: CASSPAKTEAFF. In nucleotides, the sequence is TGTGCCAGTAGTCCGGCGAAGACTGAAGCTTTCTTT.